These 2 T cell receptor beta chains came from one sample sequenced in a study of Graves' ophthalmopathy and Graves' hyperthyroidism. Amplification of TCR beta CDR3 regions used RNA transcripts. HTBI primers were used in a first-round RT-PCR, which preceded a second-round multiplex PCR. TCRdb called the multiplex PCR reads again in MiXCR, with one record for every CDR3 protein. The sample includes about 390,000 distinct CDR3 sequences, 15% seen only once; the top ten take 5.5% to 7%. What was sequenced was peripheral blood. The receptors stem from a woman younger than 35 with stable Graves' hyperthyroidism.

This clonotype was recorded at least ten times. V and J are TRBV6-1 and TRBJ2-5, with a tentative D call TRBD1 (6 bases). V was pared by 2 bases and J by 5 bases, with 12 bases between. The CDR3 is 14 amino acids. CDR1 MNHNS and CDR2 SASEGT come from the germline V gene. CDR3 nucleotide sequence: TGTGCCAGCAGTGAATGGGGGCTGGGGGAGACCCAGTACTTC. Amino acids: CASSEWGLGETQYF.

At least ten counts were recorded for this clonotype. This chain's CDR3 is CASSQDRTPLGYGYTF. Written as DNA, the CDR3 is TGCGCCAGCAGCCAAGATCGGACACCTCTGGGCTATGGCTACACCTTC. The chain is built from TRBV4-1 and TRBJ1-2; tentative D call: TRBD1 (5 bases). Germline V gene sequence: CDR1 MGHRA, CDR2 YSYEKL. The CDR3 runs to 16 residues. Trimming stripped 0 bases from V and 4 bases from J, with 15 bases between.